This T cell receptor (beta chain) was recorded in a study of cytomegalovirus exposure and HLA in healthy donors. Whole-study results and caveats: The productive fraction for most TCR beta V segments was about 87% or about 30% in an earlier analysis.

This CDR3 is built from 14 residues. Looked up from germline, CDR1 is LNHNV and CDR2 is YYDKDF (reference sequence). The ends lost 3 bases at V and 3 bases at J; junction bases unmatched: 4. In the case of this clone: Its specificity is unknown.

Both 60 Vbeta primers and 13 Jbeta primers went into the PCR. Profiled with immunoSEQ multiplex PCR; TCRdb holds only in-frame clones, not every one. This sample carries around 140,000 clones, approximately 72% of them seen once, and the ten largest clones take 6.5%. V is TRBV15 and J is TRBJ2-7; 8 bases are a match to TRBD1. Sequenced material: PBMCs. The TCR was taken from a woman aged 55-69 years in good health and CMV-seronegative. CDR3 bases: TGTGCCACCAGCAGGGACAGGGCAGTCTACGAGCAGTACTTC. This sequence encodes CATSRDRAVYEQYF.